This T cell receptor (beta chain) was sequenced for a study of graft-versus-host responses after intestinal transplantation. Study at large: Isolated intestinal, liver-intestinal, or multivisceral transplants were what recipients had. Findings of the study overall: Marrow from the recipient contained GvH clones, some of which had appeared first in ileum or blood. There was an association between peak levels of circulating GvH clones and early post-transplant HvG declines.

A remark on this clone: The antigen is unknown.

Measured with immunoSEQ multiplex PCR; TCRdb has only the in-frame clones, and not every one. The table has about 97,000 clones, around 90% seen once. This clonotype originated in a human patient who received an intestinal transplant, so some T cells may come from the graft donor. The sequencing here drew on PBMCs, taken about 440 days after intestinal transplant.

The CDR3 bases are TGCAGTGCAAGCGGGGAGACCCAGTACTTC. This encodes CSASGETQYF. This chain uses TRBV20-1 with TRBJ2-5; maybe TRBD2 (6 bases). The CDR3 covers 10 residues. From germline, CDR1 is DFQATT and CDR2 SNEGSKA (reference sequence). V was trimmed by 6 bases and J by 5 bases, leaving 7 bases between them.